These 26 T cell receptor beta chains were sequenced from one sample in a study of CD8+CD57+ T cells in acquired aplastic anemia. Sequenced patients had shown CD8+CD57+ cell expansion by flow cytometry. Genomic DNA acted as the template from which TCR beta VDJ combination and CDR3 sequence profiling were carried out. From the reads, TCRdb called clonotypes with MiXCR, one entry per CDR3 protein. The data contain under 500,000 distinct CDR3 sequences, around 30% of them singletons. The sequenced sample was sorted CD4+, CD8+, or CD8+CD57+ T cells (not recorded which) from PBMCs. These receptors all come from a human donor with aplastic anemia.

The J gene is TRBJ2-5, the V gene TRBV7-6; possible D gene TRBD2, 5 bases. CDR1 is SGHVS and CDR2 is FNYEAQ in the germline V gene. V shed 5 bases and J shed 5 bases, with 15 bases lying between them. There are 14 residues in the CDR3. The CDR3 DNA reads as TGTGCCAGCAGCCCACACCCTAGCCGGGAGACCCAGTACTTC. The encoded protein is CASSPHPSRETQYF. Filled out from reference TRBV7-6 and TRBJ2-5, the complete variable domain reads GAGVSQSPRYKVTKRGQDVALRCDPISGHVSLYWYRQALGQGPEFLTYFNYEAQQDKSGLPNDRFSAERPEGSISTLTIQRTEQRDSAMYRCASSPHPSRETQYFGPGTRLLVL.

This chain connects TRBV16 to TRBJ1-4; D is undetermined. CDR1 KGHSY and CDR2 FQNENV come from the germline V gene. The CDR3 is 17 residues long. With 1 base removed from V and 0 bases from J, the gap between germline ends came to 12 bases. CDR3 protein: CASSQYSQDATNEKLFF. The CDR3 DNA reads as TGTGCCAGCAGCCAATACTCTCAGGATGCAACTAATGAAAAACTGTTTTTT.

The chain joins TRBV9 to TRBJ2-2, with D perhaps matching TRBD2 (6 bases). Germline V CDR1 and CDR2: SGDLS, YYNGEE. The CDR3 covers 18 residues. Between the trimmed V and J ends, which lost 3 bases and 6 bases, there was a span of 24 bases. The CDR3 DNA reads TGTGCCAGCAGCGGATTTAGTAGGCGGGATAGATATGCCGGGGAGCTGTTTTTT. Translation: CASSGFSRRDRYAGELFF.

In its sample, this clonotype was seen many times. The genes are TRBV2 and TRBJ2-7; D unresolved. Germline V lookup: CDR1 SNHLY, CDR2 FYNNEI. V shed 3 bases and J shed 7 bases, with 10 bases lying between them. The CDR3 totals 12 residues. The CDR3 nucleotides are TGTGCCAGCAGTGACGACTTAGAAGAGCAGTACTTC. Protein sequence: CASSDDLEEQYF.

Remarks on this clonotype: As the CDR3 is not closed by the conserved phenylalanine or tryptophan, this likely results from a read error. The DNA is omitted, as the CDR3 cannot be located on it reliably, and the CDR3 follows TCRdb's listing. This chain connects TRBV10-3 to TRBJ2-3; the DNA was not used to check the table's D call, TRBD1. The CDR3 is 9 amino acids in total, end residues counted. The germline gives CDR1 ENHRY, CDR2 SYGVKD. CDR3 protein: CAISDRTGV.

This clonotype was detected a few times. The J gene is TRBJ2-3, the V gene TRBV19; D gene uncertain. The V end lost 0 bases, the J end lost 1 base, and 2 bases lay between the germline ends. Germline values: CDR1 LNHDA, CDR2 SQIVND (reference sequence). The CDR3 contains 13 residues. As DNA, the CDR3 is TGTGCCAGTAGTATAGAGGGCACAGATACGCAGTATTTT. Its protein product is CASSIEGTDTQYF.

This chain links TRBV10-1 with TRBJ2-7; no firm D call. The CDR3 covers 15 residues. Per the germline V gene, CDR1 is WNHNN and CDR2 is SYGVQD (reference sequence). Trimming removed 1 base from V and 1 base from J, with 11 bases in between. The CDR3 here is CASSECPGTSYEQYF. CDR3 nucleotide sequence: TGCGCCAGCAGTGAGTGCCCGGGTACTTCCTACGAGCAGTACTTC.

The genes are TRBV24-1 and TRBJ2-7; TRBD2 matches 15 bases. The CDR3 is made up of 18 amino acids. V lost 12 bases, J lost 2 bases, and 16 bases stayed unmatched. The germline gives CDR1 KGHDR, CDR2 SFDVKD. The CDR3 region has the DNA TGTGCCTCGCCAAGGAGGACTAGCGGGGGGGCCGTGACCTACGAGCAGTACTTC. As protein: CASPRRTSGGAVTYEQYF.

This clonotype has a handful of counts. The V call is TRBV5-1, the J call TRBJ2-2; possibly TRBD1 for D (5 bases). The CDR3 spans 15 residues. Germline assignment: CDR1 SGHRS and CDR2 YFSETQ. V was shortened by 2 bases and J by 6 bases, with 14 bases between the two germline ends. The CDR3 loop is CASSFGRASSGELFF. In DNA form, the CDR3 reads TGCGCCAGCAGCTTTGGCAGGGCCTCTTCCGGGGAGCTGTTTTTT.

This chain uses TRBV30 with TRBJ2-7; 9 bases match TRBD2. This CDR3 comprises 14 residues. The ends lost 0 bases at V and 6 bases at J; junction bases unmatched: 6. Per the germline V gene, CDR1 is GTSNPN and CDR2 is SVGIG (reference sequence). As DNA, the CDR3 is TGTGCCTGGAGTGTATCGGCGGGGGGGGGCGAGCAGTACTTC. This codes for CAWSVSAGGGEQYF. The whole variable domain, remainder taken from reference TRBV30 and TRBJ2-7, is SQTIHQWPATLVQPVGSPLSLECTVEGTSNPNLYWYRQAAGRGLQLLFYSVGIGQISSEVPQNLSASRPQDRQFILSSKKLLLSDSGFYLCAWSVSAGGGEQYFGPGTRLTVT.

This clonotype was seen just once. DNA for the CDR3: TGTGCCATCAGTGAGTCGACCAGCAGGGGCTTGTATGAGCAGTTCTTC. Amino acids: CAISESTSRGLYEQFF. The rearrangement uses TRBV10-3 and TRBJ2-1, with D maybe TRBD1 (6 bases). In germline, CDR1 is ENHRY, CDR2 SYGVKD. CDR3 length: 16 residues. V lost 0 bases, J lost 8 bases, and 17 bases lay in between.

V usage is TRBV19 and J usage is TRBJ1-4; weak D call: TRBD1 (5 bases). The CDR3 covers 13 residues. Germline V gives CDR1 LNHDA, CDR2 SQIVND (reference sequence). V was cut by 5 bases and J by 8 bases, with 12 bases left in between. Written as DNA, the CDR3 is TGTGCCAGTAGTTCCCGGGGCAGGGAAAAACTGTTTTTT. Translating gives CASSSRGREKLFF.

This clonotype turned up a few times. This sequence joins TRBV30 and TRBJ1-5; TRBD1 agrees at 7 bases. Germline V gene lookup returns CDR1 GTSNPN and CDR2 SVGIG (reference sequence). The CDR3 length is 13 residues. The J segment lost 4 bases and the V segment lost 5 bases, leaving 5 bases of the junction unmatched. CDR3 bases: TGTGCCTGGGGGGGACAGAGTAATCAGCCCCAGCATTTT. Its translation: CAWGGQSNQPQHF.

Ten or more counts support this clonotype. Here the CDR3 reads CASSLGGGRWEQYF. In DNA form, the CDR3 reads TGTGCCAGCAGCTTAGGCGGGGGGCGGTGGGAGCAGTACTTC. The J gene is TRBJ2-7, the V gene TRBV7-2, with TRBD2 identical over 8 bases. Germline assignment: CDR1 SGHTA and CDR2 FQGNSA. There are 14 residues in the CDR3. V shed 1 base, J shed 7 bases, and the junction held 6 bases outside the gene matches.

The rearrangement links TRBV19 to TRBJ2-3, with 7 bases fitting TRBD1. The CDR3 sequence is 14 residues long. The J segment lost 2 bases and the V segment lost 6 bases, leaving 5 bases of the junction unmatched. Per germline, CDR1 LNHDA and CDR2 SQIVND (reference sequence). CDR3 DNA: TGTGCCAGTAGGGACAGGTCTTACACAGATACGCAGTATTTT. As protein: CASRDRSYTDTQYF.

The chain couples TRBV6-2 or TRBV6-3 to TRBJ2-5; tentatively, D is TRBD1 (6 bases). V lost 2 bases, J lost 7 bases, and 14 bases lay in between. The CDR3 is made up of 14 amino acids. Germline CDR1 MNHEY, CDR2 SVGEGT. For the CDR3, the DNA is TGTGCCAGCAGTTACCCCGGGACACCGTGGACCCAGTACTTC. This encodes CASSYPGTPWTQYF.

In nucleotides, the CDR3 is TGTGCCAGCAGCTTTTGCCAGGCGAGGACTACTCTACCCTACGAGCAGTACTTC. Its translation: CASSFCQARTTLPYEQYF. The chain has TRBV7-8 and TRBJ2-7; D is possibly TRBD2 (6 bases). From germline, CDR1 is SGHVS and CDR2 FQNEAQ. V lost 3 bases and J lost 2, with 23 bases in between. This CDR3 comprises 18 residues.

J is TRBJ2-1 and V is TRBV7-9, with D uncertain. Deletions cut 6 bases from V and 13 bases from J, with 19 bases between. The V gene's germline CDR1 is SEHNR and CDR2 FQNEAQ (reference sequence). This CDR3 region has 13 residues. DNA of the CDR3: TGTGCCAGCAGAGAAGCACGGGCGTACCTTCAGTTCTTC. It specifies CASREARAYLQFF.

This chain joins TRBV5-1 and TRBJ2-6, with D possibly called TRBD1 or TRBD2 (5 bases each). The CDR3 runs 20 residues. V lost 1 base to trimming and J lost 0 bases, with 20 bases between them. Looked up from germline, CDR1 is SGHRS and CDR2 is YFSETQ. CDR3 bases: TGCGCCAGCAGCTTGTTCAACACCGGGACGGAGAGCTCTGGGGCCAACGTCCTGACTTTC. It is translated as CASSLFNTGTESSGANVLTF.

The chain uses TRBV6-1 and TRBJ1-3; TRBD1 agrees at 7 bases. CDR1 and CDR2 from the germline V gene are MNHNS and SASEGT. The CDR3 covers 15 residues. Trimming at V came to 6 bases and at J to 3 bases, leaving 8 bases not matched to a gene. The CDR3, as DNA: TGTGCCAGCAGAGCCCGACAGGGAATTGGAAACACCATATATTTT. It yields the protein CASRARQGIGNTIYF.

This chain connects TRBV20-1 to TRBJ2-3; 10 bases agree with TRBD2. Germline V gene data show CDR1 as DFQATT and CDR2 as SNEGSKA (reference sequence). The CDR3 covers 13 residues. The J segment lost 10 bases and the V segment lost 1 base, leaving 5 bases of the junction unmatched. DNA of the CDR3: TGCAGTGCTAGAGCGGGTAGCGGGGGGCCGCAGTATTTT. This codes for CSARAGSGGPQYF.

There are many counts of this clonotype. The chain has TRBV2 and TRBJ1-5; 9 bases map to TRBD1. The germline CDR1 and CDR2 sequences are SNHLY and FYNNEI. The junction had 2 bases not matched to a gene; V was cut back by 2 bases and J by 6 bases. This CDR3 has 14 amino acids. The chain's CDR3 is CASSERDRVQPQHF. The CDR3 nucleotides read TGTGCCAGCAGTGAAAGGGACAGGGTTCAGCCCCAGCATTTT.

This clonotype showed up just a few times. This chain connects TRBV12-3 or TRBV12-4 to TRBJ1-1; D gene unclear. The V end was cut by 3 bases, the J end by 6 bases, with 11 bases between. CDR3 size: 13 residues. The CDR3 protein is CASSLISVAEAFF. Here the CDR3 DNA reads TGTGCCAGCAGTTTGATCTCGGTCGCTGAAGCTTTCTTT.

This chain links TRBV10-2 with TRBJ1-6, with D possibly TRBD1 on 6 matching bases. Looked up from germline, CDR1 is WSHSY and CDR2 is SAAADI. The CDR3 extends over 13 amino acids. With 6 bases removed from V and 8 bases from J, the gap between germline ends came to 11 bases. CDR3: CASSRDKDSPLHF. DNA of the CDR3: TGCGCCAGCAGCCGGGACAAGGATTCACCCCTCCACTTT.

This chain links TRBV5-6 with TRBJ2-5; maybe TRBD1 (6 bases). The V gene lost 2 bases and the J gene lost 5 bases, with 16 bases spanning the gap. The CDR3 totals 15 residues. Germline V lookup: CDR1 SGHDT, CDR2 YYEEEE. CDR3 nucleotide sequence: TGTGCCAGCAGCTTAGCTTCGGCAGGGGATGAGACCCAGTACTTC. Translating gives CASSLASAGDETQYF.

The rearrangement links TRBV5-4 to TRBJ2-7; the match to TRBD2 covers 8 bases. The germline V gene encodes CDR1 SGHNT and CDR2 YYREEE (reference sequence). CDR3 length: 17 residues. V gave up 2 bases and J gave up 2 bases; unmatched junction bases: 12. DNA of the CDR3: TGTGCCAGCAGCTTTTTATCCCTAGCGGGTATGACCTACGAGCAGTACTTC. Protein sequence: CASSFLSLAGMTYEQYF.